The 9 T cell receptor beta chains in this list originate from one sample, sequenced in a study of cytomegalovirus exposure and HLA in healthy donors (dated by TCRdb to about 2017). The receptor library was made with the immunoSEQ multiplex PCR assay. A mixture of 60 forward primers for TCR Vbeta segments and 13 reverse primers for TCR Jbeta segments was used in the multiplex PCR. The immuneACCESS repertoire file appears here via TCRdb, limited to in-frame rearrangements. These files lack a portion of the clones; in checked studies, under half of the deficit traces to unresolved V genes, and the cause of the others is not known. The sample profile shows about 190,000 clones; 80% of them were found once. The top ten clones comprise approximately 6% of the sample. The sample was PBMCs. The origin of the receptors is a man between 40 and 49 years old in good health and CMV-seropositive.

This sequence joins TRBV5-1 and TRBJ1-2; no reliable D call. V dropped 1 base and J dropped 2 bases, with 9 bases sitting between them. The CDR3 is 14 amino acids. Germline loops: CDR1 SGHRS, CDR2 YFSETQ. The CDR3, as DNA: TGCGCCAGCAGCTTGACAGCCATAAACTATGGCTACACCTTC. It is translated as CASSLTAINYGYTF. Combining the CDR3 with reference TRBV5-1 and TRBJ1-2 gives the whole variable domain KAGVTQTPRYLIKTRGQQVTLSCSPISGHRSVSWYQQTPGQGLQFLFEYFSETQRNKGNFPGRFSGRQFSNSRSEMNVSTLELGDSALYLCASSLTAINYGYTFGSGTRLTVV.

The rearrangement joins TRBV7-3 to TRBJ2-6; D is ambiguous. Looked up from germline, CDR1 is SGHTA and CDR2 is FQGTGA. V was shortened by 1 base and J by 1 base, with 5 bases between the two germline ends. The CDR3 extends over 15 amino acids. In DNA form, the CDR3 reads TGTGCCAGCAGCTTAATTCGGTCTGGGGCCAACGTCCTGACTTTC. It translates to CASSLIRSGANVLTF.

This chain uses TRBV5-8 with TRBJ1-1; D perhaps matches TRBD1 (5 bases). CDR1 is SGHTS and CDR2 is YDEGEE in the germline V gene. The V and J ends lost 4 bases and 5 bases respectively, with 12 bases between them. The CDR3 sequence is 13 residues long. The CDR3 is CASSRAGITEAFF. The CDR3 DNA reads TGTGCCAGCAGCCGCGCAGGGATTACTGAAGCTTTCTTT. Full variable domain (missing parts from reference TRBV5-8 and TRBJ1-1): EAGVTQSPTHLIKTRGQQATLRCSPISGHTSVYWYQQALGLGLQFLLWYDEGEERNRGNFPPRFSGRQFPNYSSELNVNALELEDSALYLCASSRAGITEAFFGQGTRLTVV.

This CDR3 is CASSPGTGGRETQYF. For the CDR3, the DNA is TGTGCCAGCAGTCCCGGGACAGGGGGTCGAGAGACCCAGTACTTC. This chain links TRBV28 with TRBJ2-5; 11 bases fit TRBD1. Germline V gives CDR1 MDHEN, CDR2 SYDVKM. The CDR3 spans 15 residues. The J segment lost 4 bases and the V segment lost 5 bases, leaving 6 bases of the junction unmatched.

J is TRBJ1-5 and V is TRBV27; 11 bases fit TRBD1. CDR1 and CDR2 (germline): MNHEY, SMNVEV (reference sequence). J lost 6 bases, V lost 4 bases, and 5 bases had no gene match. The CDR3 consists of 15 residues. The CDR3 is CASSSGTGGTQPQHF. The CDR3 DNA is TGTGCCAGCAGTTCCGGGACAGGGGGGACTCAGCCCCAGCATTTT.

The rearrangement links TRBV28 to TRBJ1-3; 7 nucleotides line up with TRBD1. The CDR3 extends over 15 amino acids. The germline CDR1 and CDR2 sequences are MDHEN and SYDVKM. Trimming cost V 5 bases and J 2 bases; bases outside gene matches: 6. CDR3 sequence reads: CASSQQGNPGNTIYF. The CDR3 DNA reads TGTGCCAGCAGTCAACAGGGGAACCCTGGAAACACCATATATTTT.

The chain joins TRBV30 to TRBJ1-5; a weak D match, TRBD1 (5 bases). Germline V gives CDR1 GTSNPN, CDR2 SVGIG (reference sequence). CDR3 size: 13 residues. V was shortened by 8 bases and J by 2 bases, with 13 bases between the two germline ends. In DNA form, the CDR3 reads TGTGCCGGCCAGGGTGGCGGCAATCAGCCCCAGCATTTT. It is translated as CAGQGGGNQPQHF.

This CDR3 is CASTNRDKNIQYF. The DNA for the CDR3 is TGTGCCAGCACTAACCGTGACAAAAACATTCAGTACTTC. This chain connects TRBV28 to TRBJ2-4; D is undetermined. Trimming pared 7 bases from V and 3 bases from J, leaving 10 bases between. The CDR3 has 13 amino acids. The germline gives CDR1 MDHEN, CDR2 SYDVKM.

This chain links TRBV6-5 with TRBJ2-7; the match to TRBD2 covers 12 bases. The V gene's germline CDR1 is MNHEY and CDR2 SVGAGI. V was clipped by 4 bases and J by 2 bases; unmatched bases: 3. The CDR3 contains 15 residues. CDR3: CASSSGLAGPYEQYF. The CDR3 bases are TGTGCCAGCAGTTCCGGACTAGCGGGGCCCTACGAGCAGTACTTC.